The present entry profiles one T cell receptor (beta chain) with its context. No antigen is known for it. There are no base qualities to consult, and no much larger clone falls within one base. The same CDR3 also results from other DNA sequences found in this sample. This sample is drawn from a study of shared clonotypes between healthy human individuals (dated by TCRdb to about 2020). Study-wide context: The cohort comprised a couple of women and a few men aged 18 to 49 years. The study deeply sequenced blood TCR repertoires of several healthy adults to estimate repertoire size and the extent of clonotype sharing between individuals. Between about 0.85 and 9.5 billion PBMCs per donor were obtained by leukapheresis. To increase sequencing depth and limit assay-specific biases, TCR repertoire library preparation and sequencing were carried out by different laboratories using diverse techniques. For each donor, three plates each were used for CD4 naive and CD4 memory, two plates were used for CD8 naive, and one plate was used for CD8 memory.

Using the deep immunoSEQ assay, TCR CDR3 regions were amplified from genomic DNA by multiplex PCR. For each cell subset, the extracted genomic DNA was distributed evenly across all wells of several immunoSEQ 96-well plates, and each plate served as one replicate. For sorted subsets, around 200 ng genomic DNA, equal to 30,000 to 35,000 T cell genomes, was loaded into each replicate PCR. Purified libraries were measured with a Qubit 3.0 fluorometer, size-checked on a Bioanalyzer 2100, and measured again with the KAPA Library Quantification kit. A separate single-read 150-cycle Illumina NextSeq 550 flow cell was used to sequence each immunoSEQ 96-well plate. Per the source publication's procedure: Because the immunoSEQ output included only junctional sequences and no quality scores, the filtering could not be the same as the filtering used for full-length reads. Sequences were annotated with PyIR, a Python wrapper for IgBLAST v1.9, using IMGT germline references to assign V/J genes and CDR3. Reads with weak V/J assignments (E-value above 1e-6), missing CDR3, stop codons, out-of-frame junctions, or ambiguous translated residues were removed. V3J clonotypes were defined by identical inferred V gene, J gene, and CDR3 amino acid sequence. Percentage overlap between repertoires was calculated by dividing the number of shared unique clonotypes by the size of the smaller repertoire. RTK rarefaction, the Chao1 estimator, and Recon v2.1 estimates of unobserved clonotypes were used to assess repertoire richness. Generation probabilities for all TCRbeta clonotypes obtained by the gDNA method from several donors were computed using OLGA. Sourced from immuneACCESS, this table was stored by TCRdb with only in-frame sequences that have V and J called. A share of the clones is absent; for the studies checked, an unresolved V gene accounts for under half, and the remainder has no known explanation. That table gives V, J and clone size, and the DNA gave D and trimming. For this sample there are around 2.3 million clones; under 97% appear just once. Clones ranked in the top ten supply roughly 0.13% of the sample.

Including cysteine and phenylalanine, the CDR3 has 15 amino acids. The sequence is cut down to CDR3 DNA, 45 bases in frame from base 1. The V end gives up 4 bases and the J end 5 bases, leaving 5 bases in the junction not matched to a gene. According to the germline V gene, CDR1 reads SGHRS and CDR2 reads YFSETQ. Beyond this particular receptor, the publication reports: Across a few donors, around 5% of naive CD4, roughly 3.8% of naive CD8, approximately 2.5% of memory CD4, and approximately 0.4% of memory CD8 clonotypes were shared. The small number of donors limited the genetic and exposure-history diversity represented. Naive subsets generally had larger estimated clonotype richness than memory subsets. Pairwise subsampling led to the expectation that sequencing depth would affect the degree of clonotype sharing among donors. Even with the large sequencing depth, rarefaction of the sorted-subset datasets indicated that sequencing was incomplete. Clonotypes shared by all four sorted-subset donors showed higher generation probabilities than non-shared clonotypes. Sampling was limited to blood, and TCR repertoires in tissue likely differ from TCR repertoires in blood.

Healthy HIV-negative adults with no recently reported acute infections or vaccinations were included as donors. Only Caucasian adults living in Nashville, Tennessee, USA were represented among the donors. CD4+ T cells were enriched by magnetic negative selection; naive cells were then positively selected on CD45RA, and the negative fraction formed the memory subset. After blood collection by leukapheresis, PBMCs were isolated using Ficoll-Histopaque density gradient centrifugation and then cryopreserved in the vapor phase of liquid nitrogen. Purity and quantity of every magnetically sorted T cell population were checked by analytical flow cytometry. Each sorted fraction had its genomic DNA isolated and then quantified by UV absorbance on a Nanodrop 2000c.

The sequencing sample was made of naive CD4+ T cells sorted from blood. In light of the paper, this sample's cell subset or site label describes: CD45RA+ positively selected. The TCR originated in a man aged 18-30 years in good health. Here the chain combines TRBV5-1 and TRBJ1-6; the central 8 bases match TRBD1. The CDR3 in this case is CASSHGTGDNSPLHF. Read as DNA, the sequence is TGCGCCAGCAGCCACGGGACAGGTGATAATTCACCCCTCCACTTT.